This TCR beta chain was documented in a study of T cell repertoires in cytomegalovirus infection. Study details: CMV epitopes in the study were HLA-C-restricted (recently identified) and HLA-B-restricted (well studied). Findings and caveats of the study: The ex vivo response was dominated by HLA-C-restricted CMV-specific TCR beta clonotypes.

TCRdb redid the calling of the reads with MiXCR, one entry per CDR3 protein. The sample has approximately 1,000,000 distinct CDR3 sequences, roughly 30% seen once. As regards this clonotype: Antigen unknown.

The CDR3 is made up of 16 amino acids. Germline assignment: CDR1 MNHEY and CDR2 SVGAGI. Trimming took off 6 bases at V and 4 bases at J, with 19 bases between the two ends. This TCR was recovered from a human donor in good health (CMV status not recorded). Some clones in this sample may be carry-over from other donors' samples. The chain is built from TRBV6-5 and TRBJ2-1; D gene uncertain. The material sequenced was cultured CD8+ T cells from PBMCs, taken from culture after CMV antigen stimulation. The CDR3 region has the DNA TGTGCCAGCAGCCCCCTTTACACAGCTTATTACAATGAGCAGTTCTTC. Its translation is CASSPLYTAYYNEQFF.